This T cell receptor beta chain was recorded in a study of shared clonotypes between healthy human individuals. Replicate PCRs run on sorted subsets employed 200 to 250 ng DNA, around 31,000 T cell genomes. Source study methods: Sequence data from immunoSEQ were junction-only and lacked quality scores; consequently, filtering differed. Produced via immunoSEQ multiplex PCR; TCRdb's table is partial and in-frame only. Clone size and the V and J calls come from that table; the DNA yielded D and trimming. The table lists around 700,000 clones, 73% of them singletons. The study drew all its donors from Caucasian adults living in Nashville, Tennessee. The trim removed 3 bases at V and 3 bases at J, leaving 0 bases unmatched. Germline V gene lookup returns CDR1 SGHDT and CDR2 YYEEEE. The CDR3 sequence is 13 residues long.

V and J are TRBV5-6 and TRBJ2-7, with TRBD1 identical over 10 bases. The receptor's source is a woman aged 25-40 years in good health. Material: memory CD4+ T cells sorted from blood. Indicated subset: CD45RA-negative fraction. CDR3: CASSWTGGYEQYF. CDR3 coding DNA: TGTGCCAGCAGCTGGACAGGGGGCTACGAGCAGTACTTC.